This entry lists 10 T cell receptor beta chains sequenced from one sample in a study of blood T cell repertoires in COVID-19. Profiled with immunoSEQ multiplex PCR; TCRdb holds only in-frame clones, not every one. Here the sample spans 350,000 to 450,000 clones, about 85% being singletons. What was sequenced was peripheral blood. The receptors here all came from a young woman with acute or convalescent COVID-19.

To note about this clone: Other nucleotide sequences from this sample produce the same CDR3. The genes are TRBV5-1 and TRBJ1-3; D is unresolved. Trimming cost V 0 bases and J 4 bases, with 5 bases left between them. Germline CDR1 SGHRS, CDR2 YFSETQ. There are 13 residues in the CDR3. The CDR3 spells CASSLGGGNTIYF. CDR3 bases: TGCGCCAGCAGCTTGGGAGGAGGAAACACCATATATTTT.

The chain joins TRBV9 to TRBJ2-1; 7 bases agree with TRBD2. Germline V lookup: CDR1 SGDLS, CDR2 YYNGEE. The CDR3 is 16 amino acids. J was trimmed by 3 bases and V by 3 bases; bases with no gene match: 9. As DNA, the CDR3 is TGTGCCAGCAGCGCCCGAGCGGGGCTAATCTACAATGAGCAGTTCTTC. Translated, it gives CASSARAGLIYNEQFF. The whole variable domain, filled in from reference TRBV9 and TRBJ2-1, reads DSGVTQTPKHLITATGQRVTLRCSPRSGDLSVYWYQQSLDQGLQFLIQYYNGEERAKGNILERFSAQQFPDLHSELNLSSLELGDSALYFCASSARAGLIYNEQFFGPGTRLTVL.

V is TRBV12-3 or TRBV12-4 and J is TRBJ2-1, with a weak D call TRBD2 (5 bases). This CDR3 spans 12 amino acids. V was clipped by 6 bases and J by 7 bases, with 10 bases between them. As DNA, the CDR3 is TGTGCCAGCAGCCTACTAGGGAATGAGCAGTTCTTC. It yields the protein CASSLLGNEQFF.

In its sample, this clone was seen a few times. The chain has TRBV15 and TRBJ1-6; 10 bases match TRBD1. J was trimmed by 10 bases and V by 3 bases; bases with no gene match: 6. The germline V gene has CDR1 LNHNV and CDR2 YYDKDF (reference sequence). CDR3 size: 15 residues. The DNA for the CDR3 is TGTGCCACCAGCAGGCCGACAGGGGGCCCCTCACCCCTCCACTTT. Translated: CATSRPTGGPSPLHF.

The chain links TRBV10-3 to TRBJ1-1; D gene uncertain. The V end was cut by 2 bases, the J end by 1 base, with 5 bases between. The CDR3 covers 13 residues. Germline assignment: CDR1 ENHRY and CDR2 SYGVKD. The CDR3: CAISELENTEAFF. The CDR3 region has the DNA TGTGCCATCAGTGAGCTAGAGAACACTGAAGCTTTCTTT.

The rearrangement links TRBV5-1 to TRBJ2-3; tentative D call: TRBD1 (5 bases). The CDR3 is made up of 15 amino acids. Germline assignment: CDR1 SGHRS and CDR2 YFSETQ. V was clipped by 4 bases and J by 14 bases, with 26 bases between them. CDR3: CASSTDSGPYPRWYF. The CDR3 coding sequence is TGCGCCAGCAGCACCGACAGTGGCCCCTACCCGCGCTGGTATTTT.

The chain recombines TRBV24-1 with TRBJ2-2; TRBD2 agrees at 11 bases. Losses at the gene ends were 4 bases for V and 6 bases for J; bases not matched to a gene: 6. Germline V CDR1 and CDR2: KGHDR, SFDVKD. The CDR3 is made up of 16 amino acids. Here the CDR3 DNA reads TGTGCCACCAGTGAGTTTAGCGGGAGGGAACCCGGGGAGCTGTTTTTT. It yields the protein CATSEFSGREPGELFF.

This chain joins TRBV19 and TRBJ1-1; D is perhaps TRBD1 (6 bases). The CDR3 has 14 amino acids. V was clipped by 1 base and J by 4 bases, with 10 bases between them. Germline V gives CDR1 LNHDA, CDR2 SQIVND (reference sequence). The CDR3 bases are TGTGCCAGTAGTATAGTAGGGGGAACCACTGAAGCTTTCTTT. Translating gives CASSIVGGTTEAFF.

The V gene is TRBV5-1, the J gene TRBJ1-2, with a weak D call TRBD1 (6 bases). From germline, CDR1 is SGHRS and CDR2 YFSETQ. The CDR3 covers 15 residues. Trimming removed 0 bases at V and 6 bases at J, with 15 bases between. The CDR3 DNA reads TGCGCCAGCAGCTTGGCCGTGGGGGCGGACGATGGCTACACCTTC. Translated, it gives CASSLAVGADDGYTF.

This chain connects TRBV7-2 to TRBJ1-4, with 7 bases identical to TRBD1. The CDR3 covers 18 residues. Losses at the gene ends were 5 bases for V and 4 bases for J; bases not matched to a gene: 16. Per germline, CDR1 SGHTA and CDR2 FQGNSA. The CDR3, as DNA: TGTGCCAGCAGCCCCAACGTCAGGGGGACCCCTTTTAATGAAAAACTGTTTTTT. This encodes CASSPNVRGTPFNEKLFF.